A selection of T cell receptor beta chains follows, all from one sample in a study of immune evolution from preneoplasia to lung adenocarcinoma. Sequenced by immunoSEQ multiplex PCR; TCRdb stores in-frame clones only, minus some. The sample lists roughly 11,000 clones, 78% seen once, with almost 4% in the top ten. The specimen sequenced was FFPE minimally invasive lung adenocarcinoma tissue. The receptor set was obtained from a person aged 60-79 years with lung adenocarcinoma. Each CDR3 is given with its conserved first and last residue. Each record gives: CDR3 protein, V gene, J gene, CDR3 length.

CASSQGTYEQYF	TRBV6-5	TRBJ2-7	12
CASSSGIGTGSYEQYF	TRBV5-4	TRBJ2-7	16
CASSLYRAGGLTDTQYF	TRBV5-6	TRBJ2-3	17
CASSPPVRQNYRGQETQYF	TRBV18	TRBJ2-5	19
CASTQGKVGYGYTF	TRBV13	TRBJ1-2	14
CASRVQIVGGTEAFF	TRBV6-6	TRBJ1-1	15
CASSPQQGSGPSGELFF	TRBV18	TRBJ2-2	17
CASSYRRGTEAFF	TRBV7-8	TRBJ1-1	13
CASSIRQRGSEQYF	TRBV9	TRBJ2-7	14
CASSLVGDLNEQFF	TRBV11-2	TRBJ2-1	14
CASSTPGQGASYF	TRBV6-5	TRBJ2-4	13
CASSKGGCREGLYEQYF	TRBV21-1	TRBJ2-7	17
CAWSPGTHEQYF	TRBV30	TRBJ2-7	12
CASSFGGGTDTQYF	TRBV5-5	TRBJ2-3	14
CASSLARVTEAFF	TRBV7-2	TRBJ1-1	13
CASSFTGDHTEAFF	TRBV11-3	TRBJ1-1	14
CASSYSPGSTDTQYF	TRBV6-5	TRBJ2-3	15
CASSETSGTHNEQFF	TRBV9	TRBJ2-1	15
CASSEAGGRGYGYTF	TRBV6-1	TRBJ1-2	15
CASSYRGADEKLFF	TRBV6-5	TRBJ1-4	14
CASSNLQGCTEAFF	TRBV21-1	TRBJ1-1	14
CASSMGDGEFYGYTF	TRBV9	TRBJ1-2	15
CASSRPGTGSGNTIYF	TRBV18	TRBJ1-3	16
CSVTKGTQYF	TRBV29-1	TRBJ2-5	10
CASTTSPGASETQYF	TRBV23-1	TRBJ2-5	15
CSVEGGDRNSYEQYF	TRBV29-1	TRBJ2-7	15
CASSGRGARGHTEAFF	TRBV5-6	TRBJ1-1	16
CSAAGPQQYF	TRBV20-1	TRBJ2-7	10
CASGDRGRTNEKLFF	TRBV7-8	TRBJ1-4	15
CASQGARVEDTEAFF	TRBV6-6	TRBJ1-1	15
CASSRTVDRTEAFF	TRBV7-2	TRBJ1-1	14
CASRTPSDSYGYTF	TRBV27	TRBJ1-2	14
CASSLRRGRDTQYF	TRBV5-5	TRBJ2-3	14
CASSLGQQFF	TRBV28	TRBJ2-1	10
CASSIGVSGANVLTF	TRBV7-8	TRBJ2-6	15
CASSHGQGGPDTQYF	TRBV18	TRBJ2-3	15
CASSHPLGTRGGEAWTEAFF	TRBV4-2	TRBJ1-1	20
CASSLELVADTQYF	TRBV7-8	TRBJ2-3	14
CASKVGRRPTEAFF	TRBV2	TRBJ1-1	14
CASSEGQGRNQPQHF	TRBV6-1	TRBJ1-5	15
CAGGREVHEQYF	TRBV30	TRBJ2-7	12
CASGLNTQESSGNTIYF	TRBV12-5	TRBJ1-3	17
CASSLWRRQGSSPLHF	TRBV28	TRBJ1-6	16
CASSDGASYEQYF	TRBV2	TRBJ2-7	13
CASSKTGPDSGNTIYF	TRBV21-1	TRBJ1-3	16
CSVGQGSLNTEAFF	TRBV29-1	TRBJ1-1	14
CASSQGSTPEAFF	TRBV11-2	TRBJ1-1	13
CASRTRETQYF	TRBV6-1	TRBJ2-5	11